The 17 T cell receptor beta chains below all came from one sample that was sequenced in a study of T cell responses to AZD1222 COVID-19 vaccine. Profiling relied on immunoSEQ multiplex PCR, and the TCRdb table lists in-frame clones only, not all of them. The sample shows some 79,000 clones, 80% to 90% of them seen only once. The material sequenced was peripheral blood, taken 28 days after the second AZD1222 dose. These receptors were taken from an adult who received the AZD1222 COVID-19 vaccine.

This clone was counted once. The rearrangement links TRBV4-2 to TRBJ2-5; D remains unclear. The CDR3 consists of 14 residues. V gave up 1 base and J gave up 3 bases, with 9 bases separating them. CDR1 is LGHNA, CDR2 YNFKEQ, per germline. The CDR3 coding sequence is TGTGCCAGCAGCCAAGGGATCCCGGAAGAGACCCAGTACTTC. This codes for CASSQGIPEETQYF.

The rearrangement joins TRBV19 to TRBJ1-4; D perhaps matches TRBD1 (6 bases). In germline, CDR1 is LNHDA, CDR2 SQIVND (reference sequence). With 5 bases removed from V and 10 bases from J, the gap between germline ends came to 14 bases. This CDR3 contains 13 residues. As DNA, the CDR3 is TGTGCCAGTAGTGGGGACACCTTGGGAAAACTGTTTTTT. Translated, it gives CASSGDTLGKLFF.

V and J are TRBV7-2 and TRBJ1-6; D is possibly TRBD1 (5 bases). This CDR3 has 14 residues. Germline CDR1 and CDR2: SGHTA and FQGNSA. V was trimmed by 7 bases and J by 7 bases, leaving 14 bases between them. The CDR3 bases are TGTGCCAGCACCCCGGTCGGGGGAAATTCACCCCTCCACTTT. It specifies CASTPVGGNSPLHF.

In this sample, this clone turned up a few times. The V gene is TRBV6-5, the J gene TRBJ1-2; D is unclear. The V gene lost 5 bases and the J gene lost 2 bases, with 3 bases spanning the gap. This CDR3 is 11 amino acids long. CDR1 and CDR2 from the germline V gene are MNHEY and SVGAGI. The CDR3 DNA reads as TGTGCCAGCAGTCCGAACTATGGCTACACCTTC. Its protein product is CASSPNYGYTF.

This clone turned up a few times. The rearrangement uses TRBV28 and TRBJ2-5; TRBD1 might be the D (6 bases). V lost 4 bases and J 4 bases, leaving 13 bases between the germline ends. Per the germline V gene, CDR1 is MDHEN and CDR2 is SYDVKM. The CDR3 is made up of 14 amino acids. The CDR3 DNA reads TGTGCCAGCAGTTCACAGGGTACGGGAGAGACCCAGTACTTC. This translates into CASSSQGTGETQYF. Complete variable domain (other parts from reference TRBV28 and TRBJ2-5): DVKVTQSSRYLVKRTGEKVFLECVQDMDHENMFWYRQDPGLGLRLIYFSYDVKMKEKGDIPEGYSVSREKKERFSLILESASTNQTSMYLCASSSQGTGETQYFGPGTRLLVL.

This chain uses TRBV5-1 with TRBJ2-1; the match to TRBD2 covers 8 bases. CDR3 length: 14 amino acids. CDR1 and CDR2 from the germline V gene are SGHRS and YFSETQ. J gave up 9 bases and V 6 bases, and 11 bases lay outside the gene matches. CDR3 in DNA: TGCGCCAGCACGCCCTTAGCGGGATCTGGTGAGCAGTTCTTC. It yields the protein CASTPLAGSGEQFF. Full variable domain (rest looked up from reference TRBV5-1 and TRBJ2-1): KAGVTQTPRYLIKTRGQQVTLSCSPISGHRSVSWYQQTPGQGLQFLFEYFSETQRNKGNFPGRFSGRQFSNSRSEMNVSTLELGDSALYLCASTPLAGSGEQFFGPGTRLTVL.

CDR3 protein: CATSDSVPGQGGDEQFF. The CDR3, as DNA: TGTGCCACCAGTGACTCAGTACCGGGACAGGGGGGCGATGAGCAGTTCTTC. This sequence joins TRBV24-1 and TRBJ2-1; 11 nucleotides agree with TRBD1. Germline V gives CDR1 KGHDR, CDR2 SFDVKD. This CDR3 comprises 17 residues. Trimming removed 4 bases from V and 8 bases from J; junction bases left unmatched: 12.

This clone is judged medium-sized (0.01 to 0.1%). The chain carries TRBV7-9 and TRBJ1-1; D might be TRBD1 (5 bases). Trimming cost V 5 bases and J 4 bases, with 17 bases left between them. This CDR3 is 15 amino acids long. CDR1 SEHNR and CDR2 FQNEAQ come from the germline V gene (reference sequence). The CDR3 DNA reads TGTGCCAGCAGCCCTCAATCCGGGACTCGCACTGAAGCTTTCTTT. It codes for CASSPQSGTRTEAFF. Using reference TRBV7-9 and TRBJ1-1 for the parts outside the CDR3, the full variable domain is DTGVSQNPRHKITKRGQNVTFRCDPISEHNRLYWYRQTLGQGPEFLTYFQNEAQLEKSRLLSDRFSAERPKGSFSTLEIQRTEQGDSAMYLCASSPQSGTRTEAFFGQGTRLTVV.

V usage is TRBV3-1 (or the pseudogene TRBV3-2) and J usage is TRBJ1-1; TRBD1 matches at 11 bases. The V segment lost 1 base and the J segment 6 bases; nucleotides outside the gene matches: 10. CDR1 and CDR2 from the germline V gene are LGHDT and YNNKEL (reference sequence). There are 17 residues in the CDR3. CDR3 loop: CASSQVRGTGGSAEAFF. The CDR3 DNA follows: TGTGCCAGCAGCCAAGTGAGGGGGACAGGGGGGTCGGCTGAAGCTTTCTTT.

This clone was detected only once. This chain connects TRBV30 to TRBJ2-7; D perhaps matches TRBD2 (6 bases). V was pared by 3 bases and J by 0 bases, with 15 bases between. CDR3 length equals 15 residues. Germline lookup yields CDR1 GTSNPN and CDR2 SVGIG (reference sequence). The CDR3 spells CAWRGLGGSSYEQYF. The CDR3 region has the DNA TGTGCCTGGAGGGGCCTCGGGGGTAGCTCCTACGAGCAGTACTTC. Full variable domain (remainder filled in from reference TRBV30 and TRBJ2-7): SQTIHQWPATLVQPVGSPLSLECTVEGTSNPNLYWYRQAAGRGLQLLFYSVGIGQISSEVPQNLSASRPQDRQFILSSKKLLLSDSGFYLCAWRGLGGSSYEQYFGPGTRLTVT.

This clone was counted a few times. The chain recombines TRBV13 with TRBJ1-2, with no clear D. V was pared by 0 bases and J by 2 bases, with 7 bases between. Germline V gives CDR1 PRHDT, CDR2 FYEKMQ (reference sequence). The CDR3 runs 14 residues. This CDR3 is CASSLGGSNYGYTF. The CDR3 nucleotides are TGTGCCAGCAGCTTAGGCGGCAGCAACTATGGCTACACCTTC.

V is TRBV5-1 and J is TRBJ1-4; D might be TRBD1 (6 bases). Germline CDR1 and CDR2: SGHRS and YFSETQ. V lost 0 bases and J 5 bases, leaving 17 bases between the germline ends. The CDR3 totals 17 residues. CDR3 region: CASSLGVMRQANEKLFF. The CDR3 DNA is TGCGCCAGCAGCTTGGGGGTTATGCGACAGGCAAATGAAAAACTGTTTTTT.

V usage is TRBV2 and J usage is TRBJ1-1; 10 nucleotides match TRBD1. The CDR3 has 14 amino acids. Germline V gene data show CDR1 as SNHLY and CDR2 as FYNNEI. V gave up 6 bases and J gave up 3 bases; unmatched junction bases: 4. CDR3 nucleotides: TGTGCCAGCAGGGACAGGGGGTCGGACACTGAAGCTTTCTTT. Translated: CASRDRGSDTEAFF.

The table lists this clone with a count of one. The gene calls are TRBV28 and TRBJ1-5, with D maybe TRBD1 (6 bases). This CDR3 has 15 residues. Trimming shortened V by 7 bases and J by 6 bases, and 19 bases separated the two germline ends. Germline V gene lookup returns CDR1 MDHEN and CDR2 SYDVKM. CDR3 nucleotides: TGTGCCAGCATCGATCGAGGGGGGGCTCGTCAGCCCCAGCATTTT. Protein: CASIDRGGARQPQHF.

The CDR3 DNA is TGCGCCAGCAGCCCCGGGACAGGGATTTTTCAGCCCCAGCATTTT. This codes for CASSPGTGIFQPQHF. The chain recombines TRBV5-1 with TRBJ1-5; 9 bases are shared with TRBD1. V gave up 4 bases and J gave up 6 bases; unmatched junction bases: 8. The CDR3 consists of 15 residues. CDR1 SGHRS and CDR2 YFSETQ come from the germline V gene. Filled out from reference TRBV5-1 and TRBJ1-5, the complete variable domain reads KAGVTQTPRYLIKTRGQQVTLSCSPISGHRSVSWYQQTPGQGLQFLFEYFSETQRNKGNFPGRFSGRQFSNSRSEMNVSTLELGDSALYLCASSPGTGIFQPQHFGDGTRLSIL.

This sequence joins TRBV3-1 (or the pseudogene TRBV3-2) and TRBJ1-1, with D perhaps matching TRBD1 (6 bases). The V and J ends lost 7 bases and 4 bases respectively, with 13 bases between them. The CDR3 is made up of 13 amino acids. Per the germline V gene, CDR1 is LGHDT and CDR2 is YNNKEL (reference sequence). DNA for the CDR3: TGTGCCAGCACCAACCGAGGGGGCACTGAAGCTTTCTTT. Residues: CASTNRGGTEAFF.

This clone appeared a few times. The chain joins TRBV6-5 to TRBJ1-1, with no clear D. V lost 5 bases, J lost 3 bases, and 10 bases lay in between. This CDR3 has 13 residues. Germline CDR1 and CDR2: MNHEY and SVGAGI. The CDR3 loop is CASSPYPDTEAFF. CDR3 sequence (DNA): TGTGCCAGCAGTCCCTACCCGGACACTGAAGCTTTCTTT.